The present entry profiles one T cell receptor (beta chain) with its context. Its antigen target is currently unknown. The CDR3 end falls 3 residues outside the read, so it is completed with the germline J gene. Every participant had a single incident cervical HPV16 infection, and prevalent HPV16 infections were excluded. Cervical HPV DNA was detected by MY09/MY11 PCR, and genotyping was performed by dot-blot hybridization. Fifteen mL of heparinized blood were centrifuged, and the buffy coat was split into aliquots, frozen at -30 degrees C, and then kept at -80 degrees C. Genomic DNA was extracted from buffy coat specimens using QIAGEN kits. The record originates from a study of T cells in women clearing cervical HPV infection (dated by TCRdb to about 2018). Background on the whole study: The cases were 20 to 25 women with histologically confirmed HPV16-related CIN3 or worse, and 2 of those women had invasive cancers. The approximately 25 controls were women who cleared a single incident HPV16 infection within 12 months without developing precancer or cancer. Blood from cases was drawn at the visit where the lesion was first identified, while blood from controls was drawn once the infection was no longer detected. For cases, the median interval between lesion detection and blood sampling was about 150 days, with an interquartile range of roughly 90 to 200 days. Because only a few women had HLA typing data, the possibility that HLA type acted as a confounder could not be ruled out. An exploratory proof-of-principle case-control study, nested within the Guanacaste HPV Natural History Study in Costa Rica, was conducted to compare TCR repertoires across cervical HPV16 outcomes. Cases and controls were matched on year of sample collection and on age within five years. Cases had a median age of about 34 years and controls had a median age of about 37, with no significant differences in baseline characteristics. The parent cohort enrolled 10,000 to 11,000 women aged 18 or older in Guanacaste, Costa Rica, in about 1993 to 1994 and followed the women for seven years. Quality controls consisted of five blinded duplicates per group, for a total of some 60 samples made up of approximately 50 participants and roughly ten replicates.

The paper's findings and limits, for the study overall: Because T-cell numbers per sample were unknown, differences in richness could reflect varying T-cell content rather than repertoire biology. Whether associations preceded infection or resulted from infection could not be shown with the cross-sectional design, and effector/memory subsets and HPV-specific T cells were not isolated. Cases were distinguished from controls with an estimated AUC of approximately 0.8 by random forest classifiers combining richness and V gene abundances. Significantly higher TCR repertoire richness was observed in CIN3+ cases than in controls across sequencing depths, whereas no difference in evenness was found. Lower TRBV6-7 relative abundance was observed in cases than in controls (around 0.1% versus 0.15%; Bonferroni P = 0.0008).

Counted from cysteine to phenylalanine, this CDR3 has 14 amino acids. Sequencing covers 33 bases of the CDR3, shown here with the frame starting at base 1. According to the germline V gene, CDR1 reads ENHRY and CDR2 reads SYGVKD. TCR beta CDR3 regions were amplified by multiplex PCR from an average of about 1.1 ug genomic DNA per sample using the immunoSEQ assay. To correct primer bias, the assay used a complete synthetic TCR repertoire to set an amplification baseline. The amplicons were sequenced using the Illumina platform. From the authors' description of their analysis: Sequences were error-corrected by clustering with frequency ratios and a modified nearest-neighbor algorithm, then analyzed in the immunoSEQ Analyzer with IMGT gene definitions. TCR richness and evenness were averaged over 20 rarefaction repeats at each rarefaction depth, excluding samples with fewer sequences than the depth. Wilcoxon rank sum tests with FDR correction were used to compare relative abundances of V, D and J genes between the groups. In the blinded duplicates, the intraclass correlation was 95.6% for TCR richness and averaged around 78% across 65 to 85 gene segments. TCRdb stores this immuneACCESS table with in-frame sequences only. Part of the clones is absent; in the studies checked, under half of the shortfall reflects unresolved V genes, and no reason is known for the rest. V and J calls and clone size follow that table, whereas D and trimming were derived from the DNA. This sample's table contains under 40,000 clones. The top ten clones comprise less than 8% of the sample.

The receptor's source is a woman aged 18-70 years with a cervical HPV16 infection that either progressed to CIN3+ or cleared (not recorded which). The material sequenced was blood buffy coat. This receptor chain uses TRBV10-3 and TRBJ1-2; 7 middle bases align to TRBD1. The sequenced part of the CDR3 DNA is TGTGCCATCGGGGGACAGCCTAGTACCTACGAC. This is translated as CAIGGQPSTYD. The entire CDR3 sequence reads CAIGGQPSTYDYTF.